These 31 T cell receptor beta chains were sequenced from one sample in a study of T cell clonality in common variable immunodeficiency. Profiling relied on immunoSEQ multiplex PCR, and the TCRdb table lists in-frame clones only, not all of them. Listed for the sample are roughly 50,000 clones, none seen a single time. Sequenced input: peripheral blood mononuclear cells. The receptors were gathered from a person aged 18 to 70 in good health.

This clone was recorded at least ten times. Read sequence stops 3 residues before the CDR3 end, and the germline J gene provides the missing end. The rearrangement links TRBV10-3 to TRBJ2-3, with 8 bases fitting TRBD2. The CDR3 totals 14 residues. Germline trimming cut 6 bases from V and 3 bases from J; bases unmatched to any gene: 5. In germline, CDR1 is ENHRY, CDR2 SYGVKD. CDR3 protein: CAIRPGLDTDTQYF. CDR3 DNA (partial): TGTGCCATCAGGCCGGGACTAGATACAGATACG.

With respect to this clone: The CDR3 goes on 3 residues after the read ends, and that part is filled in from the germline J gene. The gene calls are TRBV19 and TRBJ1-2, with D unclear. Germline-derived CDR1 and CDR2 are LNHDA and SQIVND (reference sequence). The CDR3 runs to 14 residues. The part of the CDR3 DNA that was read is TGTGCCAGTAGTATAGGAGTAAAGTCCTACGAC. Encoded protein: CASSIGVKSYD. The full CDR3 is CASSIGVKSYDYTF.

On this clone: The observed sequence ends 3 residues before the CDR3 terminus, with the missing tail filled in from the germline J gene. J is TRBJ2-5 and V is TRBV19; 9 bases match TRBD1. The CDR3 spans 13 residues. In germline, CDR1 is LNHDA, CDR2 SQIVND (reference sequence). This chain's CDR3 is CASTGTGPSTQYF. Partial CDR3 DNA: TGTGCCAGTACCGGGACAGGGCCTAGCACC.

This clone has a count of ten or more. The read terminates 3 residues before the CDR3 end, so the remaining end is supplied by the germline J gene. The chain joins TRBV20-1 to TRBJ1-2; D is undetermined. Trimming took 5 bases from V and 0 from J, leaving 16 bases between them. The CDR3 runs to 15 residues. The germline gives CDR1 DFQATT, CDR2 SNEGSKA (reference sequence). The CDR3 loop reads CSAPSRVPTNYGYTF. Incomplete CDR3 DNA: TGCAGTGCTCCCTCGCGCGTACCTACTAACTATGGC.

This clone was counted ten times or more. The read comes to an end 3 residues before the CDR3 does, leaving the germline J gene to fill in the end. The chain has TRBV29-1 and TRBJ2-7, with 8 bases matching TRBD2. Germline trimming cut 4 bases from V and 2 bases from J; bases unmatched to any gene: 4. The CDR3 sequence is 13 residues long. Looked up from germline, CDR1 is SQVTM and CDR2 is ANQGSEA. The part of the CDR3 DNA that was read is TGCAGCGTTGGAAGCGGGGGAACCTACGAG. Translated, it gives CSVGSGGTYE. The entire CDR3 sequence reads CSVGSGGTYEQYF.

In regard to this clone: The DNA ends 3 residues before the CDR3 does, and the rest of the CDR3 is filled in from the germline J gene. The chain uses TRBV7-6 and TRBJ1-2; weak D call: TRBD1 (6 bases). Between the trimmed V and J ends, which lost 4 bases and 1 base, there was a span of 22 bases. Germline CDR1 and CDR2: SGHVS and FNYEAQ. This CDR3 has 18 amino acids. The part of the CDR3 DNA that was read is TGTGCCAGCAGCTCCCAGGCTCTGAGGGGGTCGATTAACTATGGC. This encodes CASSSQALRGSINYG. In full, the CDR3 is CASSSQALRGSINYGYTF. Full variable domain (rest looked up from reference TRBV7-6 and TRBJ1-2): GAGVSQSPRYKVTKRGQDVALRCDPISGHVSLYWYRQALGQGPEFLTYFNYEAQQDKSGLPNDRFSAERPEGSISTLTIQRTEQRDSAMYRCASSSQALRGSINYGYTFGSGTRLTVV.

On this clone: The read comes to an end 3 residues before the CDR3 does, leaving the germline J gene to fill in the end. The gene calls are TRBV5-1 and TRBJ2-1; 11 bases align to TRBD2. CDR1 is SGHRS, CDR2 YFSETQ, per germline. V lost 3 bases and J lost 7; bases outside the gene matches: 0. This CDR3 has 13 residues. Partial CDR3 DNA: TGCGCCAGCAGCTGGACTAGCGGGAATGAG. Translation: CASSWTSGNE. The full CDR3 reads CASSWTSGNEQFF.

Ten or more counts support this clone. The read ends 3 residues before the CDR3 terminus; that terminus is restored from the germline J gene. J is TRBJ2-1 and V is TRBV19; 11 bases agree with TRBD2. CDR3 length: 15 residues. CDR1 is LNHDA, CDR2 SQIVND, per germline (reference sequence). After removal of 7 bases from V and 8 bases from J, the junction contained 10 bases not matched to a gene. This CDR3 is CASTRGVSGRDEQFF. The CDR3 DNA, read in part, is TGTGCCAGTACAAGGGGTGTTAGCGGGAGGGATGAG.

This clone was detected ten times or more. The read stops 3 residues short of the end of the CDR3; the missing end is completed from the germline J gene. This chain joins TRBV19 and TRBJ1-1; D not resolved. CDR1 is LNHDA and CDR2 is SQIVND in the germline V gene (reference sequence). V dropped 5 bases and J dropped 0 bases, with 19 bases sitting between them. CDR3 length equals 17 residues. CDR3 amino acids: CASSVRRPEGVNTEAFF. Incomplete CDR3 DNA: TGTGCCAGTAGTGTCCGACGGCCGGAGGGCGTGAACACTGAA.

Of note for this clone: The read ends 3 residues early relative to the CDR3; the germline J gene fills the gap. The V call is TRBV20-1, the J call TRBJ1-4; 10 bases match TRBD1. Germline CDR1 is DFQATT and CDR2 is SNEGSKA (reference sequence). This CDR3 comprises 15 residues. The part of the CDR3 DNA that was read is TGCAGTGCTAGACCCGGACAGGGGGAAATTTCACCA. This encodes CSARPGQGEISP. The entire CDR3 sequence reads CSARPGQGEISPLFF.

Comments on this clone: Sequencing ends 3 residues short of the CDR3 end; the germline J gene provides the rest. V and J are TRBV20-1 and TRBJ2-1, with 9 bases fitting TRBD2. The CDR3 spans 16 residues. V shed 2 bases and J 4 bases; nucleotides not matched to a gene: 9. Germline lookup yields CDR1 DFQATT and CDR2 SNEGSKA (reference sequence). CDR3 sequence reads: CSARTTSGLTYNEQFF. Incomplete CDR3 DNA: TGCAGTGCTAGAACCACTAGCGGGCTCACATACAATGAG.

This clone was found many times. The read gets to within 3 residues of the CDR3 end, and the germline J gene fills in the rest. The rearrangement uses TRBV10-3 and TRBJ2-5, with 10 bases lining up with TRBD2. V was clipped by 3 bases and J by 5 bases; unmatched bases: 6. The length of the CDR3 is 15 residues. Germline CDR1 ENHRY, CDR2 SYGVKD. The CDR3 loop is CAISEKREGRETQYF. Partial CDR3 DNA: TGTGCCATCAGTGAAAAGCGGGAGGGCCGGGAGACC.

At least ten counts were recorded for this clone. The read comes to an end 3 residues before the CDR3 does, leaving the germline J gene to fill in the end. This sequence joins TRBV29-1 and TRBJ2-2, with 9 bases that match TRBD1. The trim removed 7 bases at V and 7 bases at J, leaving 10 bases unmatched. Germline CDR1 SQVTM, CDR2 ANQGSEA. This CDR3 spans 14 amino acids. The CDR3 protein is CSATPGQGLGELFF. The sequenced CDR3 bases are TGCAGCGCAACTCCGGGACAGGGACTCGGGGAG.

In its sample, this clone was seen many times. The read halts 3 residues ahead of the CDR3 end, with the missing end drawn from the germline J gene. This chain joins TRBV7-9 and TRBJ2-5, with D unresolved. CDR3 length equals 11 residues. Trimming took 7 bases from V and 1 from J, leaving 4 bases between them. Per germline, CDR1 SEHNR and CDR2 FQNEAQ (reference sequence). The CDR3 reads CASTVQETQYF. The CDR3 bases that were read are TGTGCCAGCACCGTCCAAGAGACC.

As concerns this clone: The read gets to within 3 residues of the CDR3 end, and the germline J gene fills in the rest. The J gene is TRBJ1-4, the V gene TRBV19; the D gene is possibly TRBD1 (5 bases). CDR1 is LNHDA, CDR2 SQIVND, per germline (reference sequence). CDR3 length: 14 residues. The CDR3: CASRTAGREGRLFF. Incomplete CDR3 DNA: TGTGCCAGCCGCACGGCGGGGCGGGAGGGTCGA.

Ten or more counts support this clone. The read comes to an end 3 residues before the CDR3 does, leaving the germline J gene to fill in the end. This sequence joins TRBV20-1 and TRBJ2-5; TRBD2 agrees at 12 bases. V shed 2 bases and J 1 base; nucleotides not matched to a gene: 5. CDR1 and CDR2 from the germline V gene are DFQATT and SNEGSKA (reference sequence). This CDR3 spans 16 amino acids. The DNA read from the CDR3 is TGCAGTGCTAGACCCGGACTAGCGGGGATCCAAGAGACC. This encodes CSARPGLAGIQET. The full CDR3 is CSARPGLAGIQETQYF.

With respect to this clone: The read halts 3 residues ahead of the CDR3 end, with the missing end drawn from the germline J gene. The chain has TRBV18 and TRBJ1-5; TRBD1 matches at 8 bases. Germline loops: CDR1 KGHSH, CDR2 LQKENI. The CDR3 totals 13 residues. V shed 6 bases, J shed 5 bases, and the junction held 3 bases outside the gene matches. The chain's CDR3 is CASSGTGHQPQHF. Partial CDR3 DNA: TGTGCCAGCTCGGGGACAGGTCATCAGCCC.

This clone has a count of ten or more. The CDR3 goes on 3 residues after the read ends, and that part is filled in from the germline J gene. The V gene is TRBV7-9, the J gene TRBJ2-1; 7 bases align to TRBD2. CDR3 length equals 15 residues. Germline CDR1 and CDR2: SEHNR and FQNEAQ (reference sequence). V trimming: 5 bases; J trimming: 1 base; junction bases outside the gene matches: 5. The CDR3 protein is CASSHGLVSYNEQFF. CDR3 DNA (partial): TGTGCCAGCAGCCACGGACTAGTTTCCTACAATGAG.

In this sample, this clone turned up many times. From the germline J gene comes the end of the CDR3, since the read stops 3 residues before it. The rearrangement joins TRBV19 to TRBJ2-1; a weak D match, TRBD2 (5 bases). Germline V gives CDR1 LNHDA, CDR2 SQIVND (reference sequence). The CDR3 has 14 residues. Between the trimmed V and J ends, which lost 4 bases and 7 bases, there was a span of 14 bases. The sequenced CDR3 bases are TGTGCCAGTAGTAAACTAGTAAGTTGGAATGAG. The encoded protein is CASSKLVSWNE. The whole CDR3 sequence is CASSKLVSWNEQFF.

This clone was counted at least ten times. The CDR3 bases that were read are TGCAGTGCTAGACCCCCAAATAATTCACCC. Translated, it gives CSARPPNNSP. The full CDR3 protein reads CSARPPNNSPLHF. The chain has TRBV20-1 and TRBJ1-6; D is unclear. Read sequence stops 3 residues before the CDR3 end, and the germline J gene provides the missing end. Trimming stripped 2 bases from V and 5 bases from J, with 7 bases between. The CDR3 extends over 13 amino acids. CDR1 and CDR2 from the germline V gene are DFQATT and SNEGSKA (reference sequence).

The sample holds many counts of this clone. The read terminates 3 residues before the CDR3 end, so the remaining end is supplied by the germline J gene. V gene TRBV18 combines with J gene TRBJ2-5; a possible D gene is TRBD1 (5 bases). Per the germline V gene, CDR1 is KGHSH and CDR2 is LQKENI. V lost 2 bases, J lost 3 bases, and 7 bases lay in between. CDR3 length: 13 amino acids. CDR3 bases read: TGTGCCAGCTCACCAGGGGCAGAAGAGACC. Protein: CASSPGAEET. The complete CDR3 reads CASSPGAEETQYF. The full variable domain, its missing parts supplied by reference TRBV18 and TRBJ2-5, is NAGVMQNPRHLVRRRGQEARLRCSPMKGHSHVYWYRQLPEEGLKFMVYLQKENIIDESGMPKERFSAEFPKEGPSILRIQQVVRGDSAAYFCASSPGAEETQYFGPGTRLLVL.

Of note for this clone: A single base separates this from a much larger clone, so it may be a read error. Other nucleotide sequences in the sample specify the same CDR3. The CDR3: CASSPKWARSGNTIYF. Partial CDR3 DNA: TGTGCCAGTAGCCCTAAATGGGCTCGCTCTGGAAACACG. This rearrangement joins TRBV19 to TRBJ1-3; D unclear. The read stops 3 residues short of the end of the CDR3; the missing end is completed from the germline J gene. Germline V lookup: CDR1 LNHDA, CDR2 SQIVND (reference sequence). CDR3 size: 16 residues.

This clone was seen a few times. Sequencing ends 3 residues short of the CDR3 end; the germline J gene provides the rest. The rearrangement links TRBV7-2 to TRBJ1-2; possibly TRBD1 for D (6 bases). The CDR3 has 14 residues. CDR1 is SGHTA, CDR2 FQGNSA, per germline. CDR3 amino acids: CASSLVDRNNDYTF. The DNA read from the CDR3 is TGTGCCAGCAGCTTAGTCGACAGGAACAATGAC.

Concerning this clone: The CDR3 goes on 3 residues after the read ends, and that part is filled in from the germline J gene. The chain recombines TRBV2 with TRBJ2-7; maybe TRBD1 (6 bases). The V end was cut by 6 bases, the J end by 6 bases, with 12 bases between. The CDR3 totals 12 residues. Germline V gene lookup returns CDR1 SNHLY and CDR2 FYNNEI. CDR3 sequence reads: CASSNGQLEQYF. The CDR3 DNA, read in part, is TGTGCCAGCAGCAACGGACAGCTCGAG.

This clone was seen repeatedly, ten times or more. CDR3 bases read: TGTGCCTGGAATCAACCGGGACAGGGAGTGAGTGGC. This encodes CAWNQPGQGVSG. The whole CDR3 region reads CAWNQPGQGVSGYTF. This chain connects TRBV30 to TRBJ1-2; 9 bases map to TRBD1. The read halts 3 residues ahead of the CDR3 end, with the missing end drawn from the germline J gene. Germline assignment: CDR1 GTSNPN and CDR2 SVGIG (reference sequence). CDR3 length: 15 residues. V shed 4 bases and J 7 bases; nucleotides not matched to a gene: 13. Variable domain in full (rest from reference TRBV30 and TRBJ1-2): SQTIHQWPATLVQPVGSPLSLECTVEGTSNPNLYWYRQAAGRGLQLLFYSVGIGQISSEVPQNLSASRPQDRQFILSSKKLLLSDSGFYLCAWNQPGQGVSGYTFGSGTRLTVV.

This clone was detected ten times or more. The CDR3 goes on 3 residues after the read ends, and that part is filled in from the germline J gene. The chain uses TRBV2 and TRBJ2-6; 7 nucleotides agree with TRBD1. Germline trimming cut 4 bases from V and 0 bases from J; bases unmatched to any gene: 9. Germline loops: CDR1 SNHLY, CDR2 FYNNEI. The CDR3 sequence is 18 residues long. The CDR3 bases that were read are TGTGCCAGCAGTGCCACGCGACAGGGAAACTCTGGGGCCAACGTC. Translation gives CASSATRQGNSGANV. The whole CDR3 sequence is CASSATRQGNSGANVLTF.

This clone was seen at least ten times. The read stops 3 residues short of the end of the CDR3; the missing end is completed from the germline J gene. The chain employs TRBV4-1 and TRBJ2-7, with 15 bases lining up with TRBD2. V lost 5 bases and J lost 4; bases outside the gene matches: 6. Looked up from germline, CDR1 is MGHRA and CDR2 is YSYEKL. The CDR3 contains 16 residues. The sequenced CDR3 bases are TGCGCCAGCAGCGGGACTAGCGGGAGGCCTCTATACGAG. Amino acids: CASSGTSGRPLYE. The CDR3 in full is CASSGTSGRPLYEQYF.

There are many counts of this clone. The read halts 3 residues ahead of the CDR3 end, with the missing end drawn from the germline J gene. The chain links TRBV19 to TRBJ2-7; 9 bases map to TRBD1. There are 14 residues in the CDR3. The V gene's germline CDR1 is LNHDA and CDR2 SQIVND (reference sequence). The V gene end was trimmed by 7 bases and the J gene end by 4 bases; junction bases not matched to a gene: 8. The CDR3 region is CASTPGTGSYEQYF. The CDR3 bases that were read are TGTGCCAGTACCCCCGGGACAGGGTCTTACGAG.

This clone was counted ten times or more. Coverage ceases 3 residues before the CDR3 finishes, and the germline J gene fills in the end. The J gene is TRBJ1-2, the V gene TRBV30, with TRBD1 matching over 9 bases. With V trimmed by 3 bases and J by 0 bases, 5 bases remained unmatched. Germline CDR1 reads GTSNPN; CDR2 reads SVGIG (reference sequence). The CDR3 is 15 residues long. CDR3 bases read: TGTGCCTGGAGCGACGACAGGGGGACTAACTATGGC. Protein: CAWSDDRGTNYG. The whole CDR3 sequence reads CAWSDDRGTNYGYTF.

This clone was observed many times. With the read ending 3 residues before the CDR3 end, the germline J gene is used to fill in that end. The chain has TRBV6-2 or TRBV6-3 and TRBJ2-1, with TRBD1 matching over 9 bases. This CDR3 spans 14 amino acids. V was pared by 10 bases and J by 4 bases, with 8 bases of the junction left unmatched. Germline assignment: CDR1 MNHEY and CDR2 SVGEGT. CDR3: CATTPGTGYNEQFF. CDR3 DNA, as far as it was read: TGTGCCACCACCCCCGGGACAGGGTACAATGAG.

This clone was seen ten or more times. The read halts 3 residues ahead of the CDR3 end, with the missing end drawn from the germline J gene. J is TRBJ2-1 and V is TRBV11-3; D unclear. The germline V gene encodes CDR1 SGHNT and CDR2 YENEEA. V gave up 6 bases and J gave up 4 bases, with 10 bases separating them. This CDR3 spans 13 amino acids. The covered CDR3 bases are TGTGCCAGCAGTCAGAACGTATACAATGAG. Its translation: CASSQNVYNE. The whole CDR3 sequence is CASSQNVYNEQFF.